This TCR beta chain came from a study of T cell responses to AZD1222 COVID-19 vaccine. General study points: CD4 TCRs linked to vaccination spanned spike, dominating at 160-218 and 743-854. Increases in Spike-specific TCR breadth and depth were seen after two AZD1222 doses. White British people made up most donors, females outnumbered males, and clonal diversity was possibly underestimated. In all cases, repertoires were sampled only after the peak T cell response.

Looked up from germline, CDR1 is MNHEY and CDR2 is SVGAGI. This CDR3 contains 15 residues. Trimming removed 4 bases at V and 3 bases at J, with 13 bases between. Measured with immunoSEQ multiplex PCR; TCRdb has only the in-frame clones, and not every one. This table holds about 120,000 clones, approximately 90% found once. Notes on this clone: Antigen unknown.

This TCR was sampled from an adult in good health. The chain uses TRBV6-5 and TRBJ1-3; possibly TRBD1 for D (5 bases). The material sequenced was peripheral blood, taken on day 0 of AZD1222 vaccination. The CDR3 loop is CASSLRGGFGNTIYF. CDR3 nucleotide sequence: TGTGCCAGCAGTTTGCGGGGGGGTTTTGGAAACACCATATATTTT.